This record concerns one T cell receptor beta chain sequence. Its specificity is unknown. Before the COVID-19 pandemic, during about 2011-2018, CD4+ T cells were taken from unexposed donors. After more than eight days of culture, CD4+ T cells were isolated. Half the medium was replaced with IL-2 medium on days 3 and 7. Trimming took 3 bases from V and 4 from J, leaving 7 bases between them. There are 13 residues in the CDR3. The sample belongs to a study of CD4 T cells in relation to SARS-CoV-2 and coronaviruses. Sequencing used immunoSEQ multiplex PCR; TCRdb keeps in-frame clones, though not all of them. The table lists approximately 30,000 clones, about 70% of them singletons. Study-wide findings and caveats: Crossreactivity was assessed only for spike protein, not other viral proteins.

The sequence derives from a human donor in good health. V and J are TRBV12-3 or TRBV12-4 and TRBJ2-1, with a weak D call TRBD2 (5 bases). Material for sequencing was CD4+ T cells from PBMCs, cultured in vitro. CDR3 in DNA: TGTGCCAGCAGTTTGGACTCTTACAATGAGCAGTTCTTC. Translation: CASSLDSYNEQFF.